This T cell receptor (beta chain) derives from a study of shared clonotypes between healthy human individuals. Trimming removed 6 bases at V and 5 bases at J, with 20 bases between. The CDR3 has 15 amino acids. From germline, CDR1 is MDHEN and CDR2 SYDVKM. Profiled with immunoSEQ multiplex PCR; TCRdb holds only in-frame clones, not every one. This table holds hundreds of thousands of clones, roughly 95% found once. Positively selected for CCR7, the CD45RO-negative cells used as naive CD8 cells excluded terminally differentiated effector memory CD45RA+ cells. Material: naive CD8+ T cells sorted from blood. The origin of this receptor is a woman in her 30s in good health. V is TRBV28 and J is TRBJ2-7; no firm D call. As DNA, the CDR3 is TGTGCCAGCAGAAGAAAGGCCTACCTTTGGAACGAGCAGTACTTC. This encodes CASRRKAYLWNEQYF.